One T cell receptor beta chain is described in this entry. Its antigen is not known. Data came from immunoSEQ multiplex PCR; TCRdb stores just in-frame clones and leaves some out. Found here are around 2,000,000 clones, over 85% of them singletons; the top ten hold 0.85% to 1.3%. These data originate in a study of shared clonotypes between healthy human individuals. Study at large: Aged between 18 and 49, the donors were a couple of women and a few men.

Findings and limits, study-wide: Unshared clonotypes carried lower generation probabilities than those common to all four donors. Clonotype sharing across several donors was observed for approximately 5% of naive CD4 clonotypes.

CD45RO-negative, CCR7-positively selected cells formed the naive CD8 fraction, excluding terminally differentiated effector memory CD45RA+ cells. Adult Caucasians living in Nashville, Tennessee made up all of the donors. This CDR3 comprises 17 residues. Germline CDR1 is SGDLS and CDR2 is YYNGEE. V was clipped by 3 bases and J by 3 bases; unmatched bases: 12. This sequence joins TRBV9 and TRBJ2-7; 10 nucleotides line up with TRBD1. The origin of this receptor is a young man in good health. Sequences were obtained from naive CD8+ T cells sorted from blood. CDR3: CASSGEQIGDRGYEQYF. DNA of the CDR3: TGTGCCAGCAGCGGAGAACAGATCGGGGACAGGGGCTACGAGCAGTACTTC.